The clone carrying this T cell receptor (beta chain) was seen at least ten times. Antigen specificity is unknown. From RNA transcripts, TCR beta CDR3 regions were amplified. Carried out on the TCR CDR3, a first-round RT-PCR used the HTBI primer set. Via MiXCR, TCRdb re-called the multiplex PCR reads, giving one row per CDR3 protein. The sample consists of hundreds of thousands of distinct CDR3 sequences, 15% to 20% of them appearing once. This sample was included in a study of T cells in Graves' hyperthyroidism and ophthalmopathy. General study points: Researchers found most expanded thyroid clonotypes above 0.001 in blood as well.

The CDR3 length is 14 residues. In germline, CDR1 is MNHEY, CDR2 SVGEGT. V was pared by 1 base and J by 4 bases, with 10 bases between. Inclusion characteristics of ophthalmopathy patients comprised a Clinical Activity Score of at least 3, a NOSPECS grade of at least 4, and duration under 3 months. Sequencing used blood. The TCR was taken from an older woman with Graves' ophthalmopathy. The rearrangement links TRBV6-2 or TRBV6-3 to TRBJ1-2; D may be TRBD1 (6 bases). CDR3: CASSYYGQFYGYTF. The CDR3 DNA reads as TGTGCCAGCAGTTACTACGGACAGTTCTATGGCTACACCTTC.